What follows are 21 T cell receptor beta chains derived from one specimen sequenced in a study of kidney transplant recipient with SARS-CoV-2 infection. Via MiXCR, TCRdb re-called the reads, giving one row per CDR3 protein. The sample has 200,000 to 300,000 distinct CDR3 sequences, 29% seen once. The source was a blood sample, collected at baseline and between days 110 and 120 from a kidney transplant recipient. These TCRs come from a male patient aged 30 to 39 who had COVID-19 and was a kidney transplant recipient. Some T cells could come from the graft donor.

The chain links TRBV19 to TRBJ2-1, with a tentative D call TRBD2 (6 bases). This CDR3 contains 14 residues. V was shortened by 6 bases and J by 3 bases, with 12 bases between the two germline ends. Germline values: CDR1 LNHDA, CDR2 SQIVND (reference sequence). CDR3 amino acids: CASSNRDFYNEQFF. The CDR3 DNA sequence: TGTGCCAGTAGCAACCGGGACTTCTACAATGAGCAGTTCTTC.

The sample holds many counts of this clonotype. For the CDR3, the DNA is TGTGCCAGCAACAGGGGTAATTCACCCCTCCACTTT. This gives the protein CASNRGNSPLHF. The chain uses TRBV21-1 and TRBJ1-6; the table's D call, TRBD1, was not checked against the DNA. TRBV21-1 is a documented pseudogene. This CDR3 has 12 residues.

As regards this clonotype: A much larger clone differs from this one at a single base, so this may be a read error. The CDR3 carries no conserved terminal phenylalanine or tryptophan, so it likely arises from a read error. The chain joins TRBV15 to TRBJ2-3, with D possibly being TRBD1 (6 bases). The CDR3 runs to 15 residues. Germline CDR1 reads LNHNV; CDR2 reads YYDKDF (reference sequence). V was cut by 1 base and J by 2 bases, with 10 bases left in between. Here the CDR3 DNA reads TGTGCCACCAGCAGAGTCAGGGGAATCACAGATACGCAGTATTCT. Its protein product is CATSRVRGITDTQYS.

This clonotype was seen at least ten times. The chain carries TRBV14 and TRBJ1-5; D uncertain. There are 16 residues in the CDR3. Trimming took off 1 base at V and 9 bases at J, with 19 bases between the two ends. Germline CDR1 SGHDN, CDR2 FVKESK. The CDR3 region has the DNA TGTGCCAGCAGCCAAGCCCCTGACCCGCGGCGGGGGCCCCAGCATTTT. Protein product: CASSQAPDPRRGPQHF.

A remark on this clonotype: A read error may explain this, as a much larger clone is one base away. The chain employs TRBV7-6 and TRBJ1-2; D is unresolved. The CDR3 covers 17 residues. Per the germline V gene, CDR1 is SGHVS and CDR2 is FNYEAQ. CDR3 in DNA: TGTGCCGGCAGCAGCCCGGTTGAATCTCGAAAGACCTATGGCTACACCTTC. Translating it yields CAGSSPVESRKTYGYTF. The full variable domain, its missing parts supplied by reference TRBV7-6 and TRBJ1-2, is GAGVSQSPRYKVTKRGQDVALRCDPISGHVSLYWYRQALGQGPEFLTYFNYEAQQDKSGLPNDRFSAERPEGSISTLTIQRTEQRDSAMYRCAGSSPVESRKTYGYTFGSGTRLTVV.

In its sample, this clonotype was seen a few times. The chain combines TRBV3-1 with TRBJ2-2, with D hard to call. The V gene's germline CDR1 is LGHDT and CDR2 YNNKEL (reference sequence). There are 13 residues in the CDR3. The V gene lost 3 bases and the J gene lost 0 bases, with 2 bases spanning the gap. CDR3 region: CASSHSNTGELFF. Written as DNA, the CDR3 is TGTGCCAGCAGCCACTCGAACACCGGGGAGCTGTTTTTT.

Many counts were recorded for this clonotype. The gene calls are TRBV12-5 and TRBJ1-1, with 8 bases that match TRBD1. Germline loops: CDR1 LGHNT, CDR2 FRNRAP. The V gene end was trimmed by 1 base and the J gene end by 1 base; junction bases not matched to a gene: 5. CDR3 length: 16 residues. In DNA, the CDR3 is TGTGCTAGTGGTTTGGGGACAGGGAACCCGAACACTGAAGCTTTCTTT. The encoded protein is CASGLGTGNPNTEAFF.

This clonotype was observed many times. Here the CDR3 DNA reads TGTGCCAGCAGCTTAAGTGGGGCAGGGACCCACTACGAGCAGTACTTC. Residues: CASSLSGAGTHYEQYF. J is TRBJ2-7 and V is TRBV7-2, with D perhaps assigned TRBD1 or TRBD2 (5 bases each). There are 16 residues in the CDR3. V lost 2 bases and J 3 bases, leaving 17 bases between the germline ends. In germline, CDR1 is SGHTA, CDR2 FQGNSA.

This rearrangement joins TRBV14 to TRBJ1-2; tentative D call: TRBD1 (5 bases). CDR1 SGHDN and CDR2 FVKESK come from the germline V gene. The CDR3 length is 15 residues. V was clipped by 5 bases and J by 6 bases, with 19 bases between them. CDR3 residues: CASSFQRSGTDGYTF. The CDR3 bases are TGTGCCAGCAGCTTCCAAAGGTCAGGGACGGATGGCTACACCTTC.

With regard to this clonotype: A much more abundant neighbour one base away suggests this may be a read error. This is likely a read error, given that the CDR3 carries no conserved phenylalanine or tryptophan at its end. V is TRBV20-1 and J is TRBJ2-7, with D unresolved. The germline V and J ends were trimmed by 0 bases and 3 bases, with 3 bases remaining between them. Germline V gene lookup returns CDR1 DFQATT and CDR2 SNEGSKA (reference sequence). CDR3 length: 11 amino acids. As DNA, the CDR3 is TGCAGTGCTAGAGAGGACTACGAGCAGTACCTC. It specifies CSAREDYEQYL.

This rearrangement joins TRBV3-1 to TRBJ2-4, with D uncertain. Deletions cut 4 bases from V and 4 bases from J, with 23 bases between. There are 18 residues in the CDR3. Per germline, CDR1 LGHDT and CDR2 YNNKEL (reference sequence). CDR3 in DNA: TGTGCCAGCAGCCTCTTGTCTCCCATTTGCAAAGAAAAAAACATTCAGTACTTC. This codes for CASSLLSPICKEKNIQYF.

In this sample, this clonotype turned up many times. The chain links TRBV3-1 to TRBJ1-1; D is undetermined. Trimming removed 5 bases at V and 4 bases at J, with 23 bases between. The germline gives CDR1 LGHDT, CDR2 YNNKEL (reference sequence). The CDR3 spans 17 residues. DNA of the CDR3: TGTGCCAGCAGCATTGCCAATCCCATTTCAATTCGCACTGAAGCTTTCTTT. Its translation is CASSIANPISIRTEAFF.

Note on this clonotype: A much larger clone lies one base from this, so it may be a read error. The rearrangement links TRBV19 to TRBJ1-1; TRBD1 agrees at 8 bases. The CDR3 length is 15 residues. Germline V gives CDR1 LNHDA, CDR2 SQIVND (reference sequence). The CDR3 protein is CAGSSSRGLGTEAFF. The CDR3, as DNA: TGTGCCGGTAGTTCATCCAGGGGGCTGGGCACTGAAGCTTTCTTT.

This clonotype was observed at least ten times. This chain links TRBV12-3 or TRBV12-4 with TRBJ1-2; the D gene is possibly TRBD1 (6 bases). The CDR3 is made up of 14 amino acids. The V end was cut by 2 bases, the J end by 5 bases, with 12 bases between. CDR3 sequence: CASSLPQGLYGYTF. In nucleotides, the CDR3 is TGTGCCAGCAGTTTACCACAGGGTCTATATGGCTACACCTTC.

This clonotype was seen only once. A much bigger clone sits one base away, suggesting this may be a read error. The chain is built from TRBV15 and TRBJ2-5; unclear D gene. The CDR3 extends over 16 amino acids. The germline V gene has CDR1 LNHNV and CDR2 YYDKDF (reference sequence). This chain's CDR3 is CATSRDEKRRVETRYF. Written as DNA, the CDR3 is TGTGCCACCAGCAGAGATGAGAAGCGCCGAGTGGAGACCCGGTACTTC.

The table lists this clonotype with many counts. V is TRBV27 and J is TRBJ1-1; D ambiguous. This CDR3 contains 13 residues. V lost 0 bases and J 0 bases, leaving 2 bases between the germline ends. Looked up from germline, CDR1 is MNHEY and CDR2 is SMNVEV (reference sequence). CDR3 in DNA: TGTGCCAGCAGTTTATCCCTGAACACTGAAGCTTTCTTT. Translated, it gives CASSLSLNTEAFF.

The sample holds many counts of this clonotype. The V gene is TRBV4-3, the J gene TRBJ1-2; D is unresolved. This CDR3 contains 17 residues. The V end lost 5 bases, the J end lost 4 bases, and 23 bases lay between the germline ends. From germline, CDR1 is LGHNA and CDR2 YSLEER. The CDR3 reads CASSTEKGRRKTYGYTF. In DNA form, the CDR3 reads TGCGCCAGCAGCACTGAAAAAGGACGTCGAAAGACCTATGGCTACACCTTC.

This clonotype was seen ten or more times. The rearrangement links TRBV28 to TRBJ1-5; D is possibly TRBD1 (5 bases). Germline loops: CDR1 MDHEN, CDR2 SYDVKM. The CDR3 has 13 amino acids. Trimming pared 5 bases from V and 5 bases from J, leaving 10 bases between. In nucleotides, the CDR3 is TGTGCCAGCAGTCCGACAGACTATCAGCCCCAGCATTTT. Amino acid sequence: CASSPTDYQPQHF.

V usage is TRBV6-4 and J usage is TRBJ2-1; 13 nucleotides match TRBD2. Germline V gives CDR1 MRHNA, CDR2 SNTAGT. Trimming took 5 bases from V and 12 from J; bases not matched to a gene: 13. This CDR3 contains 16 residues. The CDR3 DNA is TGTGCCAGCAGTAGGACTAGCGGGAGCAGTTTGGGTGGGCAGTTCTTC. Amino acids: CASSRTSGSSLGGQFF.

As concerns this clonotype: With a much larger clone just one base away, this may be a read error. The chain combines TRBV6-5 with TRBJ1-3, with D tentatively TRBD1 (6 bases). Germline V CDR1 and CDR2: MNHEY, SVGAGI. The CDR3 consists of 13 residues. V was cut by 11 bases and J by 7 bases, with 18 bases left in between. The CDR3 sequence: CAGINRAGNTIYF. The CDR3 DNA reads TGTGCCGGCATTAACAGGGCGGGGAACACCATATATTTT.

This clonotype appeared a single time. A read error may explain this, as a much larger clone is one base away. The rearrangement uses TRBV12-3 or TRBV12-4 and TRBJ2-4; D possibly matches TRBD1 or TRBD2 (5 bases each). The closer fit of TRBJ2-1 to the DNA end suggests the J call may be wrong. The CDR3 covers 15 residues. The CDR3 sequence: CASSAGRTSHNGQFF. The CDR3 DNA reads TGTGCCAGCAGTGCAGGGAGAACTTCCCACAATGGGCAGTTCTTC.